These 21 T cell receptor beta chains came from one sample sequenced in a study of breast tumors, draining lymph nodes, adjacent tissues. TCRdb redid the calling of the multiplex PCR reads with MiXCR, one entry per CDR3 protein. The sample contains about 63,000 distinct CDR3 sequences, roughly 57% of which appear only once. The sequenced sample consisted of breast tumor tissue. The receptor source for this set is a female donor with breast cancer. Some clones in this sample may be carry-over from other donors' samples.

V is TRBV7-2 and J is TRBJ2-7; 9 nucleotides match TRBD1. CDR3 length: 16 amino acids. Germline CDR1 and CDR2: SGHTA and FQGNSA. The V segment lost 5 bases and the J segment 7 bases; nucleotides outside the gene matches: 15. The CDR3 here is CASSVGAGTGFGEQYF. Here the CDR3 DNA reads TGTGCCAGCAGCGTGGGGGCCGGGACAGGGTTCGGGGAGCAGTACTTC.

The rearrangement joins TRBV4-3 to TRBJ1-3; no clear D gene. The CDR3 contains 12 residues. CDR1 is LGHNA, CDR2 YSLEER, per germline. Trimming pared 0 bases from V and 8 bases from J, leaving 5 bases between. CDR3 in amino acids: CASSQDWDTIYF. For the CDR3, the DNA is TGCGCCAGCAGCCAAGATTGGGACACCATATATTTT.

DNA of the CDR3: TGTGCCAGCAGTTTAGCGGCACCTTATAGCAATCAGCCCCAGCATTTT. Protein product: CASSLAAPYSNQPQHF. V gene TRBV12-3 or TRBV12-4 combines with J gene TRBJ1-5, with D unresolved. V lost 0 bases and J lost 0, with 9 bases in between. This CDR3 has 16 residues.

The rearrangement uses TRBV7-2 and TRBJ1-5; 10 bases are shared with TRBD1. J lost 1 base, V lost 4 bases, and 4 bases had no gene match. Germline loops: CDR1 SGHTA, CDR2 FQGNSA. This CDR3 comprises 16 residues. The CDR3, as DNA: TGTGCCAGCAGCTATCCGGGACAGGGGAGCAATCAGCCCCAGCATTTT. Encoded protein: CASSYPGQGSNQPQHF.

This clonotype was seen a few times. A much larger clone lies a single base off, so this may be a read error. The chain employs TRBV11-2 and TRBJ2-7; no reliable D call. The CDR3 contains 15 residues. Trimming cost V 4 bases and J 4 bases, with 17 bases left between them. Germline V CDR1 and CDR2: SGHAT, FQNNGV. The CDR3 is CASSYVMATVYEQYF. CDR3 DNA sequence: TGTGCCAGCAGCTATGTTATGGCTACCGTGTACGAGCAGTACTTC.

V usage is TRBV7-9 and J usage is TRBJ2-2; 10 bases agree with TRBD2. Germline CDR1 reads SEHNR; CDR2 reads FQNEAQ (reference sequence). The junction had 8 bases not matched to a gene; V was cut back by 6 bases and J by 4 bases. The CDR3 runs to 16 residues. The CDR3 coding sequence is TGTGCCAGCAGTGCGGGGCTAGCGGGAGTCACCGGGGAGCTGTTTTTT. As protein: CASSAGLAGVTGELFF.

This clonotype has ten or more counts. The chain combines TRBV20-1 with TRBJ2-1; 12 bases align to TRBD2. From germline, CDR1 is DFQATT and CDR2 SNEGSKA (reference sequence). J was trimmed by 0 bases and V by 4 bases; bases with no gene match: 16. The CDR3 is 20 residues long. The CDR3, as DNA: TGCAGTGCTATCTCTAGCGGGGGGGCTGGTCTCTTTAGCTCCTACAATGAGCAGTTCTTC. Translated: CSAISSGGAGLFSSYNEQFF.

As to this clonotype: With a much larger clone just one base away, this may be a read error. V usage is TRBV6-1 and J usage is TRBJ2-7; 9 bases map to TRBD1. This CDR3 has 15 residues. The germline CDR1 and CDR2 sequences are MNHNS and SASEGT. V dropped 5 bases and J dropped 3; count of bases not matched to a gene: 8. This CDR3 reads CASSQGTGRGYEQYF. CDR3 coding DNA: TGTGCCAGCAGTCAAGGGACAGGGAGAGGCTACGAGCAGTACTTC.

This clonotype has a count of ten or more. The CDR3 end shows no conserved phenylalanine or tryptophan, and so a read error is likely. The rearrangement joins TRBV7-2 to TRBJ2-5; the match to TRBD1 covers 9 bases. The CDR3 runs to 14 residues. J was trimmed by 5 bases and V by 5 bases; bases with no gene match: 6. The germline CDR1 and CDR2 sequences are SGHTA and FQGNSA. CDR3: CASSPGQGLETQYL. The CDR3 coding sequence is TGTGCCAGCAGCCCGGGACAGGGTCTGGAGACCCAGTACCTC.

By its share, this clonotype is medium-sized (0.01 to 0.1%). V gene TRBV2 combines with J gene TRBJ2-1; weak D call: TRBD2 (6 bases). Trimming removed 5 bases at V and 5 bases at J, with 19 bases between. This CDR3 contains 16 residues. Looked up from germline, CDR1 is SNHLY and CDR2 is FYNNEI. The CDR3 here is CASSLKQIGLNNEQFF. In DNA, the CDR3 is TGTGCCAGCAGTTTAAAACAAATAGGACTAAACAATGAGCAGTTCTTC.

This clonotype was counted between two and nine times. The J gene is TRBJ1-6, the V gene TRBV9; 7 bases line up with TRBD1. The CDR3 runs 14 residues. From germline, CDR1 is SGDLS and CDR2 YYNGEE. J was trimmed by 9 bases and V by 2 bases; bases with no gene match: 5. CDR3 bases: TGTGCCAGCAGCGTTTCCGGGACAGCTTCACCCCTCCACTTT. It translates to CASSVSGTASPLHF.

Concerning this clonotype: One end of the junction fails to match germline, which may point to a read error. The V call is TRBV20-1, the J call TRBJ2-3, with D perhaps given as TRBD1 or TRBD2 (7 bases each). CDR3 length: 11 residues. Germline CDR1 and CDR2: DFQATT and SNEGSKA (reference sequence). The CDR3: CSASGTDMQYF. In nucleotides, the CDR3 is TGCAGTGCCAGCGGGACAGATATGCAGTATTTT.

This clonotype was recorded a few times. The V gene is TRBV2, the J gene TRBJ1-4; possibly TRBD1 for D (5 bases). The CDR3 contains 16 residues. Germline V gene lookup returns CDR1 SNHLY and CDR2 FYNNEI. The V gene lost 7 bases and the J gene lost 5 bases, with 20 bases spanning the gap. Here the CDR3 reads CASMAGLAGVNEKLFF. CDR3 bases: TGTGCCAGCATGGCTGGGCTAGCGGGGGTCAATGAAAAACTGTTTTTT.

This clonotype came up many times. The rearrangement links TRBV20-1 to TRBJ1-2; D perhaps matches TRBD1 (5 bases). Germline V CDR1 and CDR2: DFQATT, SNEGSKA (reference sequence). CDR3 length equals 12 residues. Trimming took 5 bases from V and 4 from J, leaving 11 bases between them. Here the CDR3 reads CSAEGVGYGYTF. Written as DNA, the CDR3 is TGCAGTGCTGAAGGGGTCGGCTATGGCTACACCTTC.

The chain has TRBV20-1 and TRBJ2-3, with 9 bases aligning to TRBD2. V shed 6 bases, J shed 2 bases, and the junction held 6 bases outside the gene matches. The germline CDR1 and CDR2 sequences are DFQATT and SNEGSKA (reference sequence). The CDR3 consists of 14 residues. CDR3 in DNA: TGCAGTGCCCCGGGACTAGCATCCACAGATACGCAGTATTTT. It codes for CSAPGLASTDTQYF.

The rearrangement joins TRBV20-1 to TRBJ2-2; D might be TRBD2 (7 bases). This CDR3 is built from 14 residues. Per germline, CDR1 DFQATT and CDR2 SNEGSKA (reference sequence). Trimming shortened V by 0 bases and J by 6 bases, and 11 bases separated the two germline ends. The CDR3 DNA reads TGCAGTGCTAGAGATTGGGGGGGGCCCGGGGAGCTGTTTTTT. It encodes CSARDWGGPGELFF.

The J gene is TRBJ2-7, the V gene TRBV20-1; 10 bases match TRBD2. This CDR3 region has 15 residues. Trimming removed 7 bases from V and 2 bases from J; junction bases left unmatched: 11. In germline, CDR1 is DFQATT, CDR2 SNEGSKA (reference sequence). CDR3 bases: TGCAGTGGACTAGCGGGTTCAGGGGGCACCTACGAGCAGTACTTC. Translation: CSGLAGSGGTYEQYF.

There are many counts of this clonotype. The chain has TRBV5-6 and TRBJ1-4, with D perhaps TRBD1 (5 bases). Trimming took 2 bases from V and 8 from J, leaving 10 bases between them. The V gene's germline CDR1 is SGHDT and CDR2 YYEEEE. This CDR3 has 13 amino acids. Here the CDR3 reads CASSLLPGEKLFF. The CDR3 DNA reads TGTGCCAGCAGCTTACTCCCAGGGGAAAAACTGTTTTTT.

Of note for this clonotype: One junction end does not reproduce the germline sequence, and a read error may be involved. CDR3 residues: CASSPLTGGHEKLPF. For the CDR3, the DNA is TGTGCCAGCTCACCTCTGACAGGGGGACATGAAAAACTGCCTTTT. The chain joins TRBV18 to TRBJ1-4, with TRBD1 identical over 9 bases. The length of the CDR3 is 15 residues. CDR1 is KGHSH, CDR2 LQKENI, per germline.

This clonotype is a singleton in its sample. The CDR3 DNA reads as TGCAGCGTCGGGGACAAACAGCCCCAGCATTTT. Encoded protein: CSVGDKQPQHF. This chain connects TRBV29-1 to TRBJ1-5; D possibly corresponds to TRBD1 (6 bases). V lost 6 bases and J 7 bases, leaving 10 bases between the germline ends. CDR3 length equals 11 residues. CDR1 and CDR2 (germline): SQVTM, ANQGSEA.

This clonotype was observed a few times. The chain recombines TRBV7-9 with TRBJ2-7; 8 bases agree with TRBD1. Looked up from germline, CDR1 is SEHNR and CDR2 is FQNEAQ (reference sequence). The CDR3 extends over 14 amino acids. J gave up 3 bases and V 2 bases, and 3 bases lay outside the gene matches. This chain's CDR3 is CASSLSGGHYEQYF. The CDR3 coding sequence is TGTGCCAGCAGCTTATCAGGGGGCCACTACGAGCAGTACTTC.